This is a list of T cell receptor beta chains from one sample in a study of human T cells and chemical hapten exposure. TCRdb processed the RACE reads anew with MiXCR; each CDR3 protein has one entry. Of more than 75,000 distinct CDR3 sequences in the sample, 9.3% are singletons; the top ten hold 2% to 2.5%. The sequencing here drew on whole blood, taken in connection with sensitization to the hapten diphenylcyclopropenone (DPC). These receptor sequences come from a middle-aged woman with alopecia areata. Some clones in this sample may be carry-over from other donors' samples. Both conserved end residues are trimmed from each CDR3.

>TRBV6-2/TRBV6-3|TRBJ2-3|9
ASSYPDTQY
>TRBV6-5|TRBJ2-3|15
ASSYYYWTSVTDTQY
>TRBV7-9|TRBJ1-2|15
ASSSTGSYPANYGYT
>TRBV29-1|TRBJ2-1|15
SVEGFLTRPSYNEQF
>TRBV29-1|TRBJ2-1|9
RVEIYNEQF
>TRBV28|TRBJ2-7|11
ATSSGTHYEQY
>TRBV9|TRBJ2-1|11
ASSTTGAGEQF
>TRBV12-3/TRBV12-4|TRBJ2-1|13
ASSLQAASYNEQF
>TRBV7-3|TRBJ2-7|14
ASSLTGVGQGGEQY
>TRBV11-2|TRBJ2-1|14
ASSHPPDREGNEQF
>TRBV18|TRBJ2-2|15
ASSPERILGGTGELF
>TRBV28|TRBJ2-4|13
ASRSPGVAKNIQY
>TRBV18|TRBJ2-6|15
ASSPNRQGAGANVLT
>TRBV28|TRBJ2-7|12
ASSSRREGSEQY
>TRBV6-2/TRBV6-3|TRBJ2-7|11
ASSYSSLYEQY
>TRBV30|TRBJ1-3|11
AWRVTAGNTIY
>TRBV21-1|TRBJ1-5|10
ASTQNYQPQH
>TRBV27|TRBJ2-1|13
ASRSPGTGDNEQF
>TRBV29-1|TRBJ1-2|10
SVGDRAHGYT
>TRBV6-5|TRBJ2-7|12
ASRPDRVSYEQY
>TRBV27|TRBJ2-5|12
ASSFYRGLGTQY
>TRBV4-3|TRBJ2-7|14
ASSQYVTGDTYEQY
>TRBV7-2|TRBJ1-1|13
ASSTPQGARTEAF
>TRBV4-1|TRBJ1-5|14
ASSQESGREDQPQH
>TRBV5-1|TRBJ2-3|11
VSSRTSADTQY
>TRBV7-2|TRBJ2-1|11
ASSPQHSREQF